A selection of T cell receptor beta chains follows, all from one sample in a study of cytomegalovirus exposure and HLA in healthy donors. The protocol was immunoSEQ multiplex PCR, while the TCRdb copy is restricted to in-frame clones and leaves out a portion. The sample has under 35,000 clones, about 65% seen once. Sequenced material: PBMCs. The receptors shown here come from a man aged 45-60 years in good health and CMV-seropositive. Each CDR3 is given with its conserved first and last residue. Each record gives: D gene, V gene, J gene, clone size, CDR3 DNA, CDR3 protein. The D gene is left open where the match is weak. Some rows mark clone size as missing; the rest say once, few, many or name a class of expanded clone.

>TRBD2|TRBV5-1|TRBJ2-7|NA
TGCGCCAGCAGCTTGGCTGGGACTAGGGGCGACTACGAGCAGTACTTC
CASSLAGTRGDYEQYF
>NA|TRBV7-2|TRBJ2-2|NA
TGTGCCAGCAGCTTTTATCCCTTAACCGGGGAGCTGTTTTTT
CASSFYPLTGELFF
>NA|TRBV27|TRBJ2-7|NA
TGTGCCAGCAGCTTCGACAGAGACTACGAGCAGTACTTC
CASSFDRDYEQYF
>NA|TRBV18|TRBJ1-5|NA
TGTGCCAGCTCACCAGGGGCCGGTCAGCCCCAGCATTTT
CASSPGAGQPQHF
>TRBD1|TRBV30|TRBJ2-7|few
TGTGCCTGGAGGGGACTGACAGGGGCCTCGGGGGAGCAGTACTTC
CAWRGLTGASGEQYF
>NA|TRBV28|TRBJ1-6|few
TGTGCCAGCAGTGAGACTTGGTTTTCACCCCTCCACTTT
CASSETWFSPLHF
>TRBD2|TRBV28|TRBJ2-1|few
TGTGCCAGCAGTCCACTAGCGGGAACCTACAATGAGCAGTTCTTC
CASSPLAGTYNEQFF
>NA|TRBV5-1|TRBJ2-2|few
TGCGCCAGCAGTGTGGACTCCACCGGGGAGCTGTTTTTT
CASSVDSTGELFF
>NA|TRBV14|TRBJ2-7|NA
TGTGCCAGCAGCCAAGCTAGCCTACCCTACGAGCAGTACTTC
CASSQASLPYEQYF
>NA|TRBV9|TRBJ1-5|NA
TGTGCCAGCAGCGTAGATACAGGGAATCAGCCCCAGCATTTT
CASSVDTGNQPQHF
>TRBD2|TRBV6-5|TRBJ2-7|NA
TGTGCCAGCAGTTACTCCTCGGGGGGGAACTACGAGCAGTACTTC
CASSYSSGGNYEQYF
>TRBD1|TRBV5-4|TRBJ1-2|few
TGTGCCAGCAGCACCCAGACAGGGGAGGAGGGCTACACCTTC
CASSTQTGEEGYTF